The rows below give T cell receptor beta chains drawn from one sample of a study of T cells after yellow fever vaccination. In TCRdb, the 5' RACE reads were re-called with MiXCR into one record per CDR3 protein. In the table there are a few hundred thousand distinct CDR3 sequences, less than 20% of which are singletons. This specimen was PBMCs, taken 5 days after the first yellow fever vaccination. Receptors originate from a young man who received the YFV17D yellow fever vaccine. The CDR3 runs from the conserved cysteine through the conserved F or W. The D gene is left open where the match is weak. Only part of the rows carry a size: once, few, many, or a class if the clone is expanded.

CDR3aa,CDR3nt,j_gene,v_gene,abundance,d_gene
CASGLSSYNEQFF,TGTGCTAGTGGTTTGAGCTCCTACAATGAGCAGTTCTTC,TRBJ2-1,TRBV12-5,few,.
CASSPNRAGYNEQFF,TGTGCCAGCAGCCCCAACAGGGCCGGATACAATGAGCAGTTCTTC,TRBJ2-1,TRBV5-4,.,.
CASSRLPQTGRTPYEQYF,TGCGCCAGCAGCCGCCTCCCACAGACAGGGCGAACCCCCTACGAGCAGTACTTC,TRBJ2-7,TRBV5-1,many,TRBD1
CASSLAKGGGKNIQYF,TGTGCCAGCAGCTTGGCCAAGGGGGGGGGTAAAAACATTCAGTACTTC,TRBJ2-4,TRBV5-4,.,.
CASSRSISRGETQYF,TGTGCCAGTAGCCGTTCAATTTCCCGGGGAGAGACCCAGTACTTC,TRBJ2-5,TRBV19,few,.
CASSPSTGLDYGYTF,TGTGCCAGCAGCCCATCGACAGGGTTGGACTATGGCTACACCTTC,TRBJ1-2,TRBV7-2,few,TRBD1
CASSLPRAPLLEQFF,TGTGCCAGCAGCTTGCCTCGGGCCCCGCTTTTAGAGCAGTTCTTC,TRBJ2-1,TRBV5-4,.,.
CASSLGWDEQFF,TGTGCCAGCAGCTTAGGCTGGGATGAGCAGTTCTTC,TRBJ2-1,TRBV13,few,.
CASSELSSGGDFQYF,TGCGCCAGCAGTGAGCTTTCGAGCGGGGGGGACTTCCAGTACTTC,TRBJ2-5,TRBV10-2,.,TRBD2
CASSEGLAAETQYF,TGCGCCAGCAGCGAGGGACTAGCAGCAGAGACCCAGTACTTC,TRBJ2-5,TRBV5-1,few,TRBD2
CASSSTGGGAGQPQHF,TGTGCCAGCAGTTCGACCGGGGGGGGCGCGGGGCAGCCCCAGCATTTT,TRBJ1-5,TRBV12-3/TRBV12-4,few,.
CSVDGPNYGYTF,TGCAGCGTTGACGGCCCAAACTATGGCTACACCTTC,TRBJ1-2,TRBV29-1,once,.
CASSGLQGRTPSSYNEQFF,TGCGCCAGCAGCGGGTTACAGGGACGGACTCCAAGCTCCTACAATGAGCAGTTCTTC,TRBJ2-1,TRBV4-3,many,.
CSVEPTGTYYGYTF,TGCAGCGTTGAGCCGACAGGGACATACTATGGCTACACCTTC,TRBJ1-2,TRBV29-1,.,TRBD1
CASSRGSVSSYNEQFF,TGTGCCAGCAGCCGAGGTAGCGTGAGCTCCTACAATGAGCAGTTCTTC,TRBJ2-1,TRBV3-1,.,.
CASSLFRGYNTDTQYF,TGTGCCAGCAGCTTATTCCGGGGCTACAACACAGATACGCAGTATTTT,TRBJ2-3,TRBV11-2,.,.
CASSPPRTPTNEKLFF,TGTGCCAGCTCACCACCTCGGACCCCAACTAATGAAAAACTGTTTTTT,TRBJ1-4,TRBV18,few,.
CASSFSQEEGYEQYF,TGCGCCAGCAGCTTTTCACAGGAAGAAGGGTACGAGCAGTACTTC,TRBJ2-7,TRBV5-1,once,.
CASSYSLGPYQPQHF,TGTGCCAGCAGTTACTCTCTGGGACCCTATCAGCCCCAGCATTTT,TRBJ1-5,TRBV6-2/TRBV6-3,many,.
CASSSRTGNGYTF,TGCGCCAGCAGCTCCCGGACAGGGAATGGCTACACCTTC,TRBJ1-2,TRBV4-3,.,TRBD1
CASSEYITPYEQYF,TGTGCCAGCAGTGAATATATAACCCCCTACGAGCAGTACTTC,TRBJ2-7,TRBV25-1,.,.
CASSNRGLEKLFF,TGTGCCAGCAGCAACAGGGGGCTTGAAAAACTGTTTTTT,TRBJ1-4,TRBV7-9,.,TRBD1
CASSPGALGGYTF,TGTGCCAGCAGCCCCGGGGCCTTGGGTGGCTACACCTTC,TRBJ1-2,TRBV7-2,.,.
CASSPTRTSGGYNEQFF,TGTGCCAGCAGCCCGACGAGGACTAGCGGGGGTTACAATGAGCAGTTCTTC,TRBJ2-1,TRBV11-2,.,TRBD2
CASSVAPLAGGRTDTQYF,TGTGCCAGCAGCGTCGCCCCCTTAGCGGGGGGGCGCACAGATACGCAGTATTTT,TRBJ2-3,TRBV9,.,TRBD2
CASSQGLAALYF,TGTGCCAGCAGCCAAGGACTAGCGGCCCTGTATTTT,TRBJ2-3,TRBV7-6,.,TRBD2
CASGPSGNTIYF,TGTGCCAGCGGCCCCTCTGGAAACACCATATATTTT,TRBJ1-3,TRBV9,.,.
CASSRRQGALNTGELFF,TGTGCCAGCAGTCGGAGACAGGGGGCTCTGAACACCGGGGAGCTGTTTTTT,TRBJ2-2,TRBV5-5,.,TRBD1
CATSDFGLARDEQFF,TGTGCCACCAGTGATTTCGGACTAGCGAGGGATGAGCAGTTCTTC,TRBJ2-1,TRBV24-1,.,TRBD2
CASSPFGTSGDYEQYF,TGTGCCAGCAGCCCATTCGGGACTAGCGGGGACTACGAGCAGTACTTC,TRBJ2-7,TRBV12-3/TRBV12-4,.,TRBD2
CASSSSYRGTQQETQYF,TGTGCCAGCAGCTCATCATACAGGGGAACCCAACAAGAGACCCAGTACTTC,TRBJ2-5,TRBV5-4,few,TRBD1
CASSSSARATNEKLFF,TGTGCCAGTAGTTCCTCGGCTAGGGCAACTAATGAAAAACTGTTTTTT,TRBJ1-4,TRBV19,.,.
CASSLGGDRPETQYF,TGTGCCAGCAGCTTGGGCGGGGACAGGCCCGAGACCCAGTACTTC,TRBJ2-5,TRBV5-4,few,TRBD1
CASGKGPQPQHF,TGTGCCAGCGGCAAGGGACCTCAGCCCCAGCATTTT,TRBJ1-5,TRBV6-2/TRBV6-3,few,.
CASPDLDRGATYEQYF,TGTGCCAGCCCTGACCTAGACAGGGGAGCTACCTACGAGCAGTACTTC,TRBJ2-7,TRBV21-1,.,.
CASSLGPTDTQYF,TGTGCCAGCAGCTTGGGTCCGACAGATACGCAGTATTTT,TRBJ2-3,TRBV5-1,many,.
CSAPGITDTQYF,TGCAGTGCCCCCGGCATTACAGATACGCAGTATTTT,TRBJ2-3,TRBV20-1,.,.
CASSWGLIMNTEAFF,TGCGCCAGCAGCTGGGGACTGATCATGAACACTGAAGCTTTCTTT,TRBJ1-1,TRBV5-1,.,.